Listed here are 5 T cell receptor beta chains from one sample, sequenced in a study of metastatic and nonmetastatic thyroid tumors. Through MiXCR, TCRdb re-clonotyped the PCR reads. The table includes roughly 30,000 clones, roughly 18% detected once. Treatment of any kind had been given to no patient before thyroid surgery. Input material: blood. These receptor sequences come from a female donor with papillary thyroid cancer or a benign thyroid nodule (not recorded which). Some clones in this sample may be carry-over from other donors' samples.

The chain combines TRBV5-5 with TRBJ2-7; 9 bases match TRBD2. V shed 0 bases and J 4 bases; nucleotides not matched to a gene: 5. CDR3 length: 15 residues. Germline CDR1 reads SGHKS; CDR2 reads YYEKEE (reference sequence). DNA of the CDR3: TGTGCCAGCAGCTTGGTTGGGACTAGCAGGTACGAGCAGTACTTC. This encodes CASSLVGTSRYEQYF.

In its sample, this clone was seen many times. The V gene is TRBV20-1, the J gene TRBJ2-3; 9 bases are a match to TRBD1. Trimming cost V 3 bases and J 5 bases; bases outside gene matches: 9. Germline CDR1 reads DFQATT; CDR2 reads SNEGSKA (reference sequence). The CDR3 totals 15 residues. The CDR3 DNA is TGCAGTGCTAGCCCCGGGACAGGGAAAATAGATACGCAGTATTTT. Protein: CSASPGTGKIDTQYF.

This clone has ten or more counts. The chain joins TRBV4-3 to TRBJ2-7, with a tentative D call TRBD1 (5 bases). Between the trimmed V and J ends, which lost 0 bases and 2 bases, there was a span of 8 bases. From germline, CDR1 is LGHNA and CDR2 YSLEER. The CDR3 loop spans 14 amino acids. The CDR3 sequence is CASSQENRPYEQYF. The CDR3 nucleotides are TGCGCCAGCAGCCAAGAGAACAGGCCCTACGAGCAGTACTTC.

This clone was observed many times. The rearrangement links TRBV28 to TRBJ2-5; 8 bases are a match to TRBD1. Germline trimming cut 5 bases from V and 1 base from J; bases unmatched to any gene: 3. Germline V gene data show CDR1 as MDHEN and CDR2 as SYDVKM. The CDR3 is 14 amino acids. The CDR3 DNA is TGTGCCAGCAGTGGACAGGGTATCCAAGAGACCCAGTACTTC. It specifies CASSGQGIQETQYF.

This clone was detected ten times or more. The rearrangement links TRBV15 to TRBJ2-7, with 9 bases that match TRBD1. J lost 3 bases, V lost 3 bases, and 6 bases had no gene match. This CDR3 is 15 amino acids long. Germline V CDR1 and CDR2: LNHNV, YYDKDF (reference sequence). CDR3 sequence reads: CATSRWTGAVYEQYF. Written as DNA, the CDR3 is TGTGCCACCAGCAGGTGGACAGGGGCTGTCTACGAGCAGTACTTC.